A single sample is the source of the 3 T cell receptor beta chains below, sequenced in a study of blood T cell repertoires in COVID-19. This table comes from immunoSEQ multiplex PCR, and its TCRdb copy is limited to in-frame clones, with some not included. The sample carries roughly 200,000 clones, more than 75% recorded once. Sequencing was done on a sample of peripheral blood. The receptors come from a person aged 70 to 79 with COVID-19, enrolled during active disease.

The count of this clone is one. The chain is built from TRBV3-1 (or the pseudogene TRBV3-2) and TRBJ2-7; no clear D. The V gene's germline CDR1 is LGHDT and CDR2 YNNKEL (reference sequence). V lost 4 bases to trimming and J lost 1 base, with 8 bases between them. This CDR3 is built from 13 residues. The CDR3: CASSLATSYEQYF. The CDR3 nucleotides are TGTGCCAGCAGCCTCGCCACATCCTACGAGCAGTACTTC.

The DNA for the CDR3 is TGTGCCAGCAGTACTACAGGGGGCCATGAGCAGTTCTTC. Translating gives CASSTTGGHEQFF. This sequence joins TRBV6-5 and TRBJ2-1, with TRBD1 matching over 9 bases. CDR3 length: 13 residues. J gave up 8 bases and V 5 bases, and 4 bases lay outside the gene matches. CDR1 MNHEY and CDR2 SVGAGI come from the germline V gene.

The CDR3 here is CASSHRTGTDEQYF. CDR3 DNA: TGTGCCAGCAGTCATCGGACAGGGACGGACGAGCAGTACTTC. The chain links TRBV7-9 to TRBJ2-7; TRBD1 matches at 8 bases. Germline lookup yields CDR1 SEHNR and CDR2 FQNEAQ (reference sequence). J gave up 5 bases and V 6 bases, and 9 bases lay outside the gene matches. The CDR3 is made up of 14 amino acids.